The clone carrying this T cell receptor (beta chain) has ten or more counts. MiXCR was run by TCRdb on the RT-PCR reads, yielding one entry per CDR3 protein. The sample shows 750,000 to 850,000 distinct CDR3 sequences, around 18% of them seen only once. The record originates from a study of response to subunit inactivated influenza vaccine. The trim removed 1 base at V and 5 bases at J, leaving 3 bases unmatched. The CDR3 consists of 16 residues. Germline lookup yields CDR1 LGHDT and CDR2 YNNKEL (reference sequence). The sample here was PBMCs from blood, taken more than 4 days after vaccination. This sequence originates from a man aged 45-60 years who received an inactivated influenza vaccine. The rearrangement links TRBV3-1 to TRBJ2-3, with 13 bases fitting TRBD2. The CDR3 nucleotides read TGTGCCAGCAGCCAAGGGACTAGCGGGAGAATAGATACGCAGTATTTT. Translation gives CASSQGTSGRIDTQYF.